The entry below describes one T cell receptor (beta chain). Its cognate antigen is unknown. Primers for the PCR totalled 60 Vbeta and 13 Jbeta. Per the authors' pipeline: A follow-up analysis tallied 86 million or so unique TCR beta chains, roughly 11 million shared. Data came from immunoSEQ multiplex PCR; TCRdb stores just in-frame clones and leaves some out. That table gives V, J and clone size, and the DNA gave D and trimming. The table records over 100,000 clones, around 60% of them present only once. The sample is drawn from a study of cytomegalovirus exposure and HLA in healthy donors. The length of the CDR3 is 15 residues. Looked up from germline, CDR1 is LNHDA and CDR2 is SQIVND (reference sequence). The V end was cut by 4 bases, the J end by 3 bases, with 15 bases between. General study results and limits: TCR beta V- and J-gene trimming was later associated with a missense DCLRE1C variant. Immune exposure information available was restricted to CMV serostatus. It was in a later analysis that TCR association rates were seen to vary by HLA locus, highest for DRB1 and lowest for HLA-C.

Material: PBMCs. The clonotype was recovered from a human donor in good health. This chain uses TRBV19 with TRBJ1-1; TRBD1 is a possible D gene (5 bases). CDR3 residues: CASSNNPTADTEAFF. The CDR3 nucleotides read TGTGCCAGTAGTAATAACCCGACAGCAGACACTGAAGCTTTCTTT.